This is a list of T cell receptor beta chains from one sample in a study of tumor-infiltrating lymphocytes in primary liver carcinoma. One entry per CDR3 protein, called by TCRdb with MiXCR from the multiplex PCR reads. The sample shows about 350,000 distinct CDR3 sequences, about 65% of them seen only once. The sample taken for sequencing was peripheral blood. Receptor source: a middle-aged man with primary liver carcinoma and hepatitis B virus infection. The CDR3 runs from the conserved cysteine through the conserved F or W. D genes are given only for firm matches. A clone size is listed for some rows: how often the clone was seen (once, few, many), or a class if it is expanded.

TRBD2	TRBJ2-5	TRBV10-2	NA	CASCDAGVKGTQYF	TGCGCCAGCTGTGATGCGGGAGTAAAAGGGACCCAGTACTTC
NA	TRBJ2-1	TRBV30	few	CAWSAGAYNEQFF	TGTGCCTGGAGTGCGGGAGCTTACAATGAGCAGTTCTTC
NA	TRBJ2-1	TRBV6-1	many	CASRRQERNNEQFF	TGTGCCAGCAGGAGGCAGGAACGCAACAATGAGCAGTTCTTC
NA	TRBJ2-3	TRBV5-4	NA	CASSAGAGQVRNTQYF	TGTGCCAGCAGCGCCGGAGCGGGACAGGTGAGAAATACGCAGTATTTT
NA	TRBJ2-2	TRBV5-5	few	CASTLEGAGELFF	TGTGCCAGCACCTTAGAGGGGGCCGGGGAGCTGTTTTTT
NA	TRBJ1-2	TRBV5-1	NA	CASSLGQRFDDGYTF	TGCGCCAGCAGCTTGGGACAGCGATTTGATGATGGCTACACCTTC
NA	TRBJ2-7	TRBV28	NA	CASSLWLPWYRSSYEQYF	TGTGCCAGCAGTTTATGGCTACCTTGGTACAGATCCTCCTACGAGCAGTACTTC
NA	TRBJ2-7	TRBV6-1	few	CASRIQVYEQYF	TGTGCCAGCAGAATCCAGGTCTACGAGCAGTACTTC
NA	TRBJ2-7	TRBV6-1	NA	CASSEVMEQYF	TGTGCCAGCAGTGAAGTCATGGAGCAGTACTTC
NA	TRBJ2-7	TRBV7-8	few	CASSFRGSAYEQYF	TGTGCCAGCAGCTTTCGGGGCAGTGCCTACGAGCAGTACTTC
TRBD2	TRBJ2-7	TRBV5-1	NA	CTSSTAGWRTSGKAIEQYF	TGCACCAGCAGCACCGCCGGTTGGCGAACTAGCGGGAAAGCGATCGAGCAGTACTTC
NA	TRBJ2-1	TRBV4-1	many	CASSQEGYEQFF	TGCGCCAGCAGCCAAGAGGGTTATGAGCAGTTCTTC
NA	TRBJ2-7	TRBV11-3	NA	CASILRGELYEQYF	TGTGCCAGCATCTTAAGGGGCGAACTTTACGAGCAGTACTTT
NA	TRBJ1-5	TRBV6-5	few	CASSYSVRDLQHF	TGTGCCAGCAGTTACTCGGTTCGGGATTTACAGCATTTT
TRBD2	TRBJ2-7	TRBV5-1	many	CASSLTASGGTYEQYF	TGCGCCAGCAGCTTGACGGCTAGCGGAGGAACCTACGAGCAGTACTTC
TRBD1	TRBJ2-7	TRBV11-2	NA	CASSSTGQVSLSYEQYF	TGTGCCAGCAGCTCCACCGGACAGGTGTCCCTCTCATACGAGCAGTACTTC
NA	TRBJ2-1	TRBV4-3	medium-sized	CASSQDLGSSSYNEQFF	TGCGCCAGCAGCCAAGATCTTGGCAGCAGCTCCTACAATGAGCAGTTCTTC
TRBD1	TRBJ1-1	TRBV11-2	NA	CASSRDRSKNTEAFF	TGTGCCAGCAGCAGGGACAGAAGCAAGAACACTGAAGCTTTCTTT
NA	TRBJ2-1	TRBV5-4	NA	CASSFMSENEQFF	TGTGCCAGCAGCTTTATGAGCGAAAATGAGCAGTTCTTC
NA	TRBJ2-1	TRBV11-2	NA	CASSRRMAGDSRRYNEQFF	TGTGCCAGCAGCCGCCGGATGGCAGGGGACTCTAGAAGATACAATGAGCAGTTCTTC
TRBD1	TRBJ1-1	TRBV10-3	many	CAIKDRGENTEAFF	TGTGCCATCAAGGACAGGGGGGAGAACACTGAAGCTTTCTTT
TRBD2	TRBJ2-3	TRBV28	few	CASSKSGRGTDTQYF	TGTGCCAGCAGCAAGAGCGGGAGGGGGACAGATACGCAGTATTTT
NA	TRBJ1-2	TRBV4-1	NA	CASSQQIQGLWQNYGYTF	TGCGCCAGTAGCCAACAGATACAGGGCCTGTGGCAAAACTATGGCTACACCTTC
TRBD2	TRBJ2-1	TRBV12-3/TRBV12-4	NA	CANSFGQRERNYNEQFF	TGTGCCAACAGTTTTGGGCAGCGGGAGAGGAATTATAATGAGCAGTTCTTC
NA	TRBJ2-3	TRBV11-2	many	CASSLGGSTDTQYF	TGTGCCAGCAGCTTAGGGGGGAGCACAGATACGCAGTATTTT
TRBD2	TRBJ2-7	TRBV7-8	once	CASSSPGLAGDERYF	TGTGCCAGCAGCTCTCCGGGACTAGCGGGAGACGAACGGTACTTC
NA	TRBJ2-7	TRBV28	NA	CASSQGGGPYEQYF	TGTGCCAGCAGTCAAGGGGGAGGCCCCTACGAGCAGTACTTC
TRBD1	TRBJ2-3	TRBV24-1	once	CATSDVGTGGASNTQYF	TGTGCCACCAGTGACGTCGGGACAGGGGGCGCATCAAATACGCAGTATTTT
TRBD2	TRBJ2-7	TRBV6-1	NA	CASSVGLAREQYF	TGTGCCAGCAGTGTGGGACTAGCGCGCGAGCAGTACTTC
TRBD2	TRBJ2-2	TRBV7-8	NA	CASSLDGRETGELFF	TGTGCCAGCAGCTTAGACGGGAGGGAGACCGGGGAGCTGTTTTTT
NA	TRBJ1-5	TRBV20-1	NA	CSAPYGGRNQPQHF	TGCAGTGCCCCCTACGGGGGGCGCAATCAGCCCCAGCATTTT
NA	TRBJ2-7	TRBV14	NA	CASSRTDLYEQYF	TGTGCCAGCAGTAGGACAGACCTCTACGAGCAGTACTTC
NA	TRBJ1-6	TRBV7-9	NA	CASSLLGGSSPLHF	TGTGCCAGCAGCCTATTAGGGGGAAGTTCACCCCTCCACTTT
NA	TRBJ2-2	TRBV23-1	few	CASSQSSGTGELFF	TGCGCCAGCAGTCAATCGTCGGGCACCGGGGAGCTGTTTTTT
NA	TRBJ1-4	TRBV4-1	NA	CASSQVSSLHEKLFF	TGCGCCAGCAGCCAAGTATCCAGTCTACATGAAAAACTGTTTTTT
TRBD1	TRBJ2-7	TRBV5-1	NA	CASSPLGHRGNYKQYF	TGCGCCAGCAGCCCTCTTGGTCACAGGGGGAACTACAAGCAGTACTTC
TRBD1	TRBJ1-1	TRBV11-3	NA	CTISGKGTDAEAFF	TGTACCATCAGCGGTAAGGGGACAGACGCTGAAGCTTTCTTT
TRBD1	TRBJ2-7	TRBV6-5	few	CASSYSVQGEYGQYF	TGTGCCAGCAGTTACTCGGTTCAGGGGGAATACGGGCAGTACTTC
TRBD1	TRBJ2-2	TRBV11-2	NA	CASCSGTGYNTGELVF	TGTGCCAGCTGCTCCGGGACAGGCTATAACACCGGGGAGCTGGTTTTT
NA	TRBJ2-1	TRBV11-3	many	CASSPSSSYNEQFF	TGTGCCAGCAGCCCCTCGAGCTCCTACAATGAGCAGTTCTTC
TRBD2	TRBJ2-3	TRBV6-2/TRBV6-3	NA	CASSFPSLAGDGVVTDTQYF	TGTGCCAGCAGTTTTCCTTCTCTAGCGGGAGACGGGGTAGTAACAGATACGCAGTATTTT
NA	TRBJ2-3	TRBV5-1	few	CASKLASTDTQYF	TGCGCCAGCAAGCTAGCCTCCACAGATACGCAGTATTTT